One and the same sample provided the 26 T cell receptor beta chains below, sequenced in a study of blood T cells in healthy people across ages. Then a second PCR, running about 6 to 11 cycles, was carried out with a sample-barcoded 5' primer and a J-beta primer mix. TCRdb fed the 5' RACE reads into MiXCR, producing one record per CDR3 protein. The table shows about 620,000 distinct CDR3 sequences, with under 25% occurring only once. Specimen: blood. Receptors were obtained from a man between 65 and 85 years old in good health.

This clonotype has a handful of counts. The CDR3 reads CSVQGVSYEQYF. In DNA form, the CDR3 reads TGCAGCGTCCAGGGTGTGTCCTACGAGCAGTACTTC. This chain joins TRBV29-1 and TRBJ2-7; possibly TRBD1 for D (5 bases). Germline assignment: CDR1 SQVTM and CDR2 ANQGSEA. V lost 6 bases, J lost 1 base, and 10 bases lay in between. This CDR3 spans 12 amino acids.

Only a few counts were recorded for this clonotype. CDR3 in amino acids: CASSYGSGSPDTQYF. The CDR3 bases are TGTGCCAGCAGTTACGGTAGCGGGAGTCCAGATACGCAGTATTTT. The chain employs TRBV6-5 and TRBJ2-3, with 9 bases lining up with TRBD2. The germline CDR1 and CDR2 sequences are MNHEY and SVGAGI. After removal of 2 bases from V and 4 bases from J, the junction contained 4 bases not matched to a gene. The length of the CDR3 is 15 residues.

The chain uses TRBV20-1 and TRBJ1-5; 7 bases line up with TRBD1. After removal of 5 bases from V and 0 bases from J, the junction contained 4 bases not matched to a gene. This CDR3 spans 14 amino acids. From germline, CDR1 is DFQATT and CDR2 SNEGSKA (reference sequence). This CDR3 is CSALGQNSNQPQHF. CDR3 coding DNA: TGCAGTGCTCTGGGACAGAATAGCAATCAGCCCCAGCATTTT.

The chain is built from TRBV2 and TRBJ2-7, with 9 bases aligning to TRBD1. J gave up 3 bases and V 5 bases, and 17 bases lay outside the gene matches. In germline, CDR1 is SNHLY, CDR2 FYNNEI. CDR3 length: 18 residues. The CDR3 DNA sequence: TGTGCCAGCAGTCTTCCGGGACAGGGTTCTCGGTCGAACTACGAGCAGTACTTC. It is translated as CASSLPGQGSRSNYEQYF. The full variable domain, rest sourced from reference TRBV2 and TRBJ2-7, is EPEVTQTPSHQVTQMGQEVILRCVPISNHLYFYWYRQILGQKVEFLVSFYNNEISEKSEIFDDQFSVERPDGSNFTLKIRSTKLEDSAMYFCASSLPGQGSRSNYEQYFGPGTRLTVT.

The V gene is TRBV4-1, the J gene TRBJ2-2, with D perhaps TRBD1 (6 bases). CDR1 is MGHRA, CDR2 YSYEKL, per germline. The V and J ends lost 1 base and 0 bases respectively, with 9 bases between them. The CDR3 totals 16 residues. This CDR3 is CASSQGAGANTGELFF. CDR3 DNA: TGCGCCAGCAGCCAAGGAGCAGGGGCGAACACCGGGGAGCTGTTTTTT.

The chain has TRBV5-1 and TRBJ2-3; no reliable D call. Germline assignment: CDR1 SGHRS and CDR2 YFSETQ. The CDR3 has 15 amino acids. Between the trimmed V and J ends, which lost 0 bases and 1 base, there was a span of 9 bases. The CDR3 DNA reads as TGCGCCAGCAGCTTGGTATTTGCCCGCACAGATACGCAGTATTTT. It yields the protein CASSLVFARTDTQYF. The full variable domain, in which reference TRBV5-1 and TRBJ2-3 provide the parts outside the CDR3, is KAGVTQTPRYLIKTRGQQVTLSCSPISGHRSVSWYQQTPGQGLQFLFEYFSETQRNKGNFPGRFSGRQFSNSRSEMNVSTLELGDSALYLCASSLVFARTDTQYFGPGTRLTVL.

The chain links TRBV28 to TRBJ2-5; 11 bases are shared with TRBD2. Germline V lookup: CDR1 MDHEN, CDR2 SYDVKM. V lost 9 bases, J lost 2 bases, and 8 bases stayed unmatched. The CDR3 extends over 15 amino acids. CDR3 nucleotides: TGTGCCAGGCATAGCGGGAGGGCCCCTCAAGAGACCCAGTACTTC. Translation: CARHSGRAPQETQYF.

The rearrangement links TRBV28 to TRBJ1-5; no reliable D call. The ends were cut back, 8 bases at V and 1 base at J, with 18 bases in the middle. Germline values: CDR1 MDHEN, CDR2 SYDVKM. The CDR3 sequence is 16 residues long. The CDR3 protein is CASENEGLGSNQPQHF. The CDR3 coding sequence is TGTGCCAGCGAAAATGAAGGTCTCGGGAGCAATCAGCCCCAGCATTTT.

The J gene is TRBJ2-1, the V gene TRBV7-9, with a tentative D call TRBD2 (5 bases). This CDR3 is built from 15 residues. In germline, CDR1 is SEHNR, CDR2 FQNEAQ (reference sequence). Trimming pared 6 bases from V and 6 bases from J, leaving 18 bases between. The CDR3 DNA is TGTGCCAGCAGTCCTCTAGGAGGAGGTTCCAATGAGCAGTTCTTC. Translation: CASSPLGGGSNEQFF.

The chain is built from TRBV7-8 and TRBJ1-1; D gene uncertain. The CDR3 length is 14 residues. Germline V gene data show CDR1 as SGHVS and CDR2 as FQNEAQ. Trimming took off 1 base at V and 2 bases at J, with 8 bases between the two ends. CDR3 in amino acids: CASSLETENTEAFF. CDR3 bases: TGTGCCAGCAGCTTAGAGACGGAAAACACTGAAGCTTTCTTT.

This chain uses TRBV3-1 with TRBJ1-1; D remains unclear. Germline loops: CDR1 LGHDT, CDR2 YNNKEL (reference sequence). Trimming took 1 base from V and 6 from J, leaving 15 bases between them. This CDR3 region has 15 residues. The chain's CDR3 is CASSQGAAPDSEAFF. For the CDR3, the DNA is TGTGCCAGCAGCCAAGGGGCAGCCCCTGATTCTGAAGCTTTCTTT.

This clonotype was recorded a few times. The rearrangement joins TRBV27 to TRBJ2-5; D is undetermined. The J call is in doubt because the DNA end fits TRBJ2-1 better. Germline loops: CDR1 MNHEY, CDR2 SMNVEV (reference sequence). This CDR3 region has 16 residues. The CDR3 DNA is TGTGCCAGCAGTTTATCGACGGCGGTACCTAACAATGAGCAGTTCTTC. This codes for CASSLSTAVPNNEQFF.

This clonotype has more than one count but fewer than ten. J is TRBJ1-6 and V is TRBV20-1; TRBD1 agrees at 7 bases. The CDR3 length is 15 residues. V lost 1 base and J lost 5; bases outside the gene matches: 5. The V gene's germline CDR1 is DFQATT and CDR2 SNEGSKA (reference sequence). DNA for the CDR3: TGCAGTGCTAGAGGAGGGACAGATAATAATTCACCCCTCCACTTT. This translates into CSARGGTDNNSPLHF.

The chain employs TRBV20-1 and TRBJ2-3, with D uncertain. This CDR3 is built from 14 residues. Germline values: CDR1 DFQATT, CDR2 SNEGSKA (reference sequence). V lost 3 bases and J 2 bases, leaving 12 bases between the germline ends. CDR3 coding DNA: TGCAGTGCTAGTAGGGCAGAATCCACAGATACGCAGTATTTT. Its protein product is CSASRAESTDTQYF.

This clonotype was counted a few times. The rearrangement joins TRBV20-1 to TRBJ2-5, with 7 bases matching TRBD2. Trimming removed 0 bases from V and 5 bases from J; junction bases left unmatched: 9. CDR1 DFQATT and CDR2 SNEGSKA come from the germline V gene (reference sequence). CDR3 length equals 15 residues. This CDR3 is CSARDLAGEKETQYF. The CDR3 coding sequence is TGCAGTGCTAGAGATCTCGCGGGAGAGAAGGAGACCCAGTACTTC.

This clonotype was picked up a small number of times. V and J are TRBV15 and TRBJ2-1, with D tentatively TRBD2 (6 bases). The CDR3 contains 18 residues. V dropped 2 bases and J dropped 8 bases, with 25 bases sitting between them. The germline CDR1 and CDR2 sequences are LNHNV and YYDKDF (reference sequence). The chain's CDR3 is CATSRSRGLGESRDEQFF. The CDR3 nucleotides read TGTGCCACCAGCAGATCCCGGGGACTGGGCGAATCCAGAGATGAGCAGTTCTTC.

This clonotype has only a few counts. The CDR3 DNA is TGCGCCAGCAGCCAAGGAGTAGGGAAAAGGAGCACAGATACGCAGTATTTT. As protein: CASSQGVGKRSTDTQYF. The chain is built from TRBV4-1 and TRBJ2-3, with D hard to call. The CDR3 covers 17 residues. The ends were cut back, 1 base at V and 0 bases at J, with 14 bases in the middle. Per germline, CDR1 MGHRA and CDR2 YSYEKL.

This clonotype was seen a handful of times. The J gene is TRBJ2-1, the V gene TRBV28; D is uncertain. The germline V gene has CDR1 MDHEN and CDR2 SYDVKM. The length of the CDR3 is 14 residues. V gave up 4 bases and J gave up 9 bases, with 16 bases separating them. CDR3 sequence (DNA): TGTGCCAGCAGTTCACCAGAGCCTACCCCTGAGCAGTTCTTC. This codes for CASSSPEPTPEQFF. Full variable domain (outside the CDR3, taken from reference TRBV28 and TRBJ2-1): DVKVTQSSRYLVKRTGEKVFLECVQDMDHENMFWYRQDPGLGLRLIYFSYDVKMKEKGDIPEGYSVSREKKERFSLILESASTNQTSMYLCASSSPEPTPEQFFGPGTRLTVL.

The rearrangement links TRBV15 to TRBJ1-2; 11 bases fit TRBD1. The V gene end was trimmed by 1 base and the J gene end by 3 bases; junction bases not matched to a gene: 1. CDR1 and CDR2 (germline): LNHNV, YYDKDF (reference sequence). CDR3 length equals 15 residues. This chain's CDR3 is CATSRGTGGDYGYTF. The CDR3 coding sequence is TGTGCCACCAGCAGAGGGACAGGGGGCGACTATGGCTACACCTTC.

The chain recombines TRBV10-3 with TRBJ2-5, with D uncertain. The J call may not be correct, given that the DNA end is closer to TRBJ2-1. CDR1 ENHRY and CDR2 SYGVKD come from the germline V gene. The CDR3 length is 12 residues. DNA of the CDR3: TGTGCCATCAGAGAGAACCCGGATGAGCAGTTCTTC. Its protein product is CAIRENPDEQFF.

This clonotype turned up a few times. V usage is TRBV15 and J usage is TRBJ2-5; 7 nucleotides match TRBD1. With V trimmed by 11 bases and J by 5 bases, 11 bases remained unmatched. Germline assignment: CDR1 LNHNV and CDR2 YYDKDF (reference sequence). This CDR3 region has 13 residues. The CDR3 region is CASNRGGKETQYF. The CDR3 DNA sequence: TGTGCCTCGAACAGGGGCGGAAAGGAGACCCAGTACTTC.

For this clonotype: At one of its ends the junction is not consistent with the germline gene, which may arise from a read error. The V call is TRBV7-7, the J call TRBJ2-4, with unresolved D. The CDR3 is 13 residues long. Germline assignment: CDR1 SSHAT and CDR2 FNYEAQ (reference sequence). The CDR3 nucleotides read TGTGCTAGCAGCCCGAGCGCGACTAACATTCAGTACTTC. It specifies CASSPSATNIQYF.

This clonotype turned up a few times. The chain uses TRBV28 and TRBJ2-7, with D tentatively TRBD1 (5 bases). The ends were cut back, 2 bases at V and 4 bases at J, with 18 bases in the middle. Germline loops: CDR1 MDHEN, CDR2 SYDVKM. This CDR3 spans 16 amino acids. CDR3 residues: CASSLRRGRVAYEQYF. Here the CDR3 DNA reads TGTGCCAGCAGTTTACGCAGAGGCAGGGTGGCGTACGAGCAGTACTTC.

V and J are TRBV7-9 and TRBJ2-2; no reliable D call. The germline gives CDR1 SEHNR, CDR2 FQNEAQ (reference sequence). The CDR3 sequence is 14 residues long. Between the trimmed V and J ends, which lost 6 bases and 6 bases, there was a span of 14 bases. CDR3 loop: CASSSMTDAGELFF. The CDR3 DNA reads as TGTGCCAGCAGTTCCATGACGGACGCCGGGGAGCTGTTTTTT.

V usage is TRBV7-2 and J usage is TRBJ2-7; TRBD1 might be the D (6 bases). V gave up 4 bases and J gave up 7 bases, with 20 bases separating them. The CDR3 totals 15 residues. CDR1 and CDR2 (germline): SGHTA, FQGNSA. CDR3: CASSSSGTSRGEQYF. The CDR3, as DNA: TGTGCCAGCAGCTCTTCCGGGACATCAAGGGGGGAGCAGTACTTC. Filled out from reference TRBV7-2 and TRBJ2-7, the complete variable domain reads GAGVSQSPSNKVTEKGKDVELRCDPISGHTALYWYRQSLGQGLEFLIYFQGNSAPDKSGLPSDRFSAERTGGSVSTLTIQRTQQEDSAVYLCASSSSGTSRGEQYFGPGTRLTVT.

This clonotype has only one observation. The rearrangement uses TRBV7-9 and TRBJ2-3, with D maybe TRBD2 (7 bases). V was trimmed by 0 bases and J by 4 bases, leaving 11 bases between them. Looked up from germline, CDR1 is SEHNR and CDR2 is FQNEAQ (reference sequence). This CDR3 region has 15 residues. In nucleotides, the CDR3 is TGTGCCAGCAGCTTAGCGACGGGGGGCGCAGATACGCAGTATTTT. It codes for CASSLATGGADTQYF.